This is a list of T cell receptor beta chains from one sample in a study of T cell repertoires in cytomegalovirus infection. TCRdb re-analysed the reads in MiXCR, keeping a single row per CDR3 protein. This sample yields fewer than 950,000 distinct CDR3 sequences, of which less than 35% are seen a single time; over 10% belongs to the top ten. Their recognized antigens are unknown. This specimen was cultured CD8+ T cells from PBMCs, taken from culture after CMV antigen stimulation. These receptors were collected from a human donor in good health (CMV status not recorded). Some clones in this sample may be carry-over from other donors' samples. Each CDR3 is given with its conserved first and last residue. A D gene is named only where the DNA matches it firmly. The listing skips clone size in some rows; elsewhere it reads once, few, many or a size class.

TRBJ2-2 few TRBV7-9 - TGTGCCAGCAGCATACGAGCCGGGGAGCTGTTTTTT CASSIRAGELFF
TRBJ1-2 few TRBV28 TRBD1 TGTGCCAGCAGCCCCGGACAGGGGGCCTCGGGCTACACCTTC CASSPGQGASGYTF
TRBJ1-2 - TRBV5-1 - TGCGCCAGCAGCAACAACAGGGTGGAGGGCTATGGCTACACCTTC CASSNNRVEGYGYTF
TRBJ1-2 few TRBV12-5 - TGTGCTAGTGGTTTTGGTTCAGGGTGGGCAGATGGCTACACCTTC CASGFGSGWADGYTF
TRBJ2-5 - TRBV5-5 - TGTGCCAGCAGCCACGGTAGTGAGACCCAGTACTTC CASSHGSETQYF
TRBJ2-2 many TRBV7-6 - TGTGCCAGCAGCTTATTGGGCGAAAACACCGGGGAGCTGTTTTTT CASSLLGENTGELFF
TRBJ2-3 - TRBV6-1 - TGTGCCAGCAGGGGGTTTAGGTTTGGCACAGATACGCAGTATTTT CASRGFRFGTDTQYF
TRBJ2-1 few TRBV6-5 TRBD2 TGTGCCAGCAGTTACGCGGGGGTAAACAATGAGCAGTTCTTC CASSYAGVNNEQFF
TRBJ1-6 many TRBV7-2 - TGTGCCAGCAGCTTAGAGTCTCGACCGGGGAATTCACCCCTCCACTTT CASSLESRPGNSPLHF
TRBJ2-4 - TRBV10-3 TRBD1 TGTGCCATCAGTGCCCTTGGACAGGGGGCCAAAAACATTCAGTACTTC CAISALGQGAKNIQYF
TRBJ2-1 many TRBV7-8 TRBD2 TGTGCCAGCATCCGAGCGGGGGGGAATGAGCAGTTCTTC CASIRAGGNEQFF
TRBJ1-2 few TRBV5-1 TRBD1 TGCGCCAGCAGCTTTACAGGGGGAAGATGGAGTAACTATGGCTACACCTTC CASSFTGGRWSNYGYTF
TRBJ1-4 many TRBV12-3/TRBV12-4 - TGTGCCAGCAGTCTACAGGGCCCTGAAAAACTGTTTTTT CASSLQGPEKLFF
TRBJ1-1 - TRBV7-9 TRBD1 TGTGCCAGCAGCTTAGGGGACAGGCCAATGATGGCTTTCTTT CASSLGDRPMMAFF
TRBJ2-5 many TRBV7-6 TRBD2 TGTGCCAGCAGCTTAGTCTCTAGCGGGCCTCAAGAGACCCAGTACTTC CASSLVSSGPQETQYF
TRBJ2-3 many TRBV7-2 - TGTGCCAGCAGCCCAAGGGACACCCCGCCGGCAGATACGCAGTATTTT CASSPRDTPPADTQYF
TRBJ2-1 - TRBV7-3 - TGTGCCAGCAGCCGACAGGGACTGGGAGATGAGCAGTTCTTC CASSRQGLGDEQFF
TRBJ1-2 - TRBV5-5 TRBD1 TGTGCCAGCAGCTTGGTTGAGGGGGCGCCGAGTGGCTACACCTTC CASSLVEGAPSGYTF
TRBJ1-4 few TRBV7-4 - TGTGCCAGCCCGGGGGAAACTAATGAAAAACTGTTTTTT CASPGETNEKLFF
TRBJ1-2 - TRBV6-1 TRBD1 TGTGCCAGCAGTATTGACAGGGGGCGAGGCTACACCTTC CASSIDRGRGYTF
TRBJ2-1 few TRBV11-1 TRBD2 TGTGCCAGCAGCTTATGGCAATGGGCGGGGGGAACCTACAATGAGCAGTTCTTC CASSLWQWAGGTYNEQFF
TRBJ1-2 - TRBV2 TRBD1 TGTGCCAGCATCTCCTTGGGGGACAGCAGCTATGGCTACACCTTC CASISLGDSSYGYTF
TRBJ1-5 - TRBV12-5 - TGTGCTAGTGGTTTGTCCAGTAACCAGCCCCAGCATTTT CASGLSSNQPQHF
TRBJ2-1 few TRBV10-2 - TGCGCCAGCAGTGGCATAGCGGCCCGGGGTGAGCAGTTCTTC CASSGIAARGEQFF